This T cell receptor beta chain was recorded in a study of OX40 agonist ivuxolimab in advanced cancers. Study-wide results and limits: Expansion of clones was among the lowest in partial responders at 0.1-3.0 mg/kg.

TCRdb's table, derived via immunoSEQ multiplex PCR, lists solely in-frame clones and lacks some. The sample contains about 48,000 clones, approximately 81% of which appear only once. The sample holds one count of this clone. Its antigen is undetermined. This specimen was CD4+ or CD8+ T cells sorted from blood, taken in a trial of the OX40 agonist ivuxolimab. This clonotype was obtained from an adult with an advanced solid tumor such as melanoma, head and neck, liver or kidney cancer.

This chain's CDR3 is CASSQVARTRRETQYF. The CDR3 bases are TGTGCCAGCAGCCAAGTCGCCAGGACTCGGCGGGAGACCCAGTACTTC. The J gene is TRBJ2-5, the V gene TRBV14; possible D gene TRBD2, 5 bases. Germline CDR1 SGHDN, CDR2 FVKESK. V lost 1 base and J 5 bases, leaving 17 bases between the germline ends. This CDR3 comprises 16 residues. Full variable domain (outside the CDR3, taken from reference TRBV14 and TRBJ2-5): EAGVTQFPSHSVIEKGQTVTLRCDPISGHDNLYWYRRVMGKEIKFLLHFVKESKQDESGMPNNRFLAERTGGTYSTLKVQPAELEDSGVYFCASSQVARTRRETQYFGPGTRLLVL.